This passage covers 27 T cell receptor beta chains from one sample sequenced in a study of Graves' ophthalmopathy and Graves' hyperthyroidism. Using RNA transcripts, the TCR beta CDR3 regions were amplified. First-round RT-PCR employed HTBI primers, with a second-round multiplex PCR after it. TCRdb reprocessed the multiplex PCR reads via MiXCR and lists one record per CDR3 protein. Among hundreds of thousands of distinct CDR3 sequences listed, approximately 39% were seen once. Sequenced input: peripheral blood. The receptors come from an adult man with Graves' ophthalmopathy.

This clonotype was counted many times. The chain has TRBV11-2 and TRBJ1-2; D unclear. V was cut by 1 base and J by 5 bases, with 14 bases left in between. Germline V gene lookup returns CDR1 SGHAT and CDR2 FQNNGV. CDR3 length equals 15 residues. The CDR3 region has the DNA TGTGCCAGCAGCTTAGGGTTGGCTGTGGTTTATGGCTACACCTTC. Encoded protein: CASSLGLAVVYGYTF. The variable domain in full, with the rest retrieved from reference TRBV11-2 and TRBJ1-2, is EAGVAQSPRYKIIEKRQSVAFWCNPISGHATLYWYQQILGQGPKLLIQFQNNGVVDDSQLPKDRFSAERLKGVDSTLKIQPAKLEDSAVYLCASSLGLAVVYGYTFGSGTRLTVV.

Only one count was recorded for this clonotype. The rearrangement joins TRBV5-1 to TRBJ2-3; 8 bases line up with TRBD2. This CDR3 region has 15 residues. Unmatched junction bases numbered 5, after V lost 0 bases and J lost 5 bases. Germline loops: CDR1 SGHRS, CDR2 YFSETQ. The CDR3 protein is CASSLVGSGGDTQYF. CDR3 nucleotides: TGCGCCAGCAGCTTGGTCGGGAGCGGGGGAGATACGCAGTATTTT.

This clonotype was observed a handful of times. The V call is TRBV4-2, the J call TRBJ1-4, with D unresolved. Between the trimmed V and J ends, which lost 0 bases and 4 bases, there was a span of 9 bases. The germline V gene encodes CDR1 LGHNA and CDR2 YNFKEQ. The CDR3 covers 15 residues. The CDR3: CASSQEEGSNEKLFF. CDR3 DNA sequence: TGTGCCAGCAGCCAAGAGGAAGGGAGTAATGAAAAACTGTTTTTT.

Worth noting for this clonotype: One base away lies a much larger clone, so this may be a sequencing read error. This rearrangement joins TRBV10-3 to TRBJ1-2; D perhaps matches TRBD1 (5 bases). The CDR3 is 12 amino acids. V shed 5 bases and J shed 5 bases, with 9 bases lying between them. CDR1 is ENHRY and CDR2 is SYGVKD in the germline V gene. The DNA of the CDR3 is TGTGCCATCAGTTTTGACAGATATGGCTACACCTTC. Amino acids: CAISFDRYGYTF.

The rearrangement uses TRBV20-1 and TRBJ1-5, with D possibly being TRBD1 (5 bases). The V and J ends lost 6 bases and 1 base respectively, with 10 bases between them. Per the germline V gene, CDR1 is DFQATT and CDR2 is SNEGSKA (reference sequence). This CDR3 comprises 13 residues. CDR3 sequence reads: CSAGDVSNQPQHF. CDR3 sequence (DNA): TGCAGTGCGGGGGACGTGAGCAATCAGCCCCAGCATTTT.

The V and J genes are TRBV6-6 and TRBJ1-1, with D perhaps matching TRBD1 (6 bases). Germline V lookup: CDR1 MNHNY, CDR2 SVGAGI (reference sequence). This CDR3 is built from 16 residues. V lost 6 bases to trimming and J lost 0 bases, with 17 bases between them. The CDR3 DNA reads as TGTGCCAGCAGATTGCAGGGTGGGGGCATGAACACTGAAGCTTTCTTT. Translation gives CASRLQGGGMNTEAFF.

CDR3 sequence reads: CAISSDGGNSPQHF. DNA of the CDR3: TGTGCCATCAGTTCCGACGGGGGAAATTCACCCCAGCATTTT. The chain links TRBV10-3 to TRBJ1-5; a possible D gene is TRBD1 (5 bases). V was clipped by 5 bases and J by 10 bases, with 18 bases between them. Germline V CDR1 and CDR2: ENHRY, SYGVKD. The CDR3 length is 14 residues.

This clonotype was observed a handful of times. The chain couples TRBV11-2 to TRBJ1-2, with TRBD1 identical over 7 bases. Per the germline V gene, CDR1 is SGHAT and CDR2 is FQNNGV. The CDR3 is 15 amino acids. V lost 5 bases, J lost 0 bases, and 6 bases stayed unmatched. The CDR3 loop is CASSPRDRANYGYTF. The DNA of the CDR3 is TGTGCCAGCAGCCCCCGGGACAGAGCTAACTATGGCTACACCTTC.

This clonotype was seen repeatedly, ten times or more. The chain joins TRBV7-9 to TRBJ2-7; 8 bases match TRBD2. Per germline, CDR1 SEHNR and CDR2 FQNEAQ (reference sequence). The CDR3 contains 12 residues. Trimming removed 7 bases from V and 7 bases from J; junction bases left unmatched: 6. The CDR3 reads CASIPGGEEQYF. CDR3 in DNA: TGTGCCAGCATCCCGGGGGGGGAAGAGCAGTACTTC.

The chain employs TRBV7-9 and TRBJ1-2, with D unresolved. Germline values: CDR1 SEHNR, CDR2 FQNEAQ (reference sequence). This CDR3 contains 12 residues. V shed 7 bases and J shed 3 bases, with 9 bases lying between them. CDR3 bases: TGTGCCAGCACTGAGTGGGACTATGGCTACACCTTC. It specifies CASTEWDYGYTF.

This clonotype was seen a handful of times. The V and J genes are TRBV9 and TRBJ2-5; D is unresolved. In germline, CDR1 is SGDLS, CDR2 YYNGEE. Deletions cut 3 bases from V and 4 bases from J, with 13 bases between. This CDR3 has 14 residues. DNA for the CDR3: TGTGCCAGCAGCGAGGGTAGGCTGCGAGAGACCCAGTACTTC. This encodes CASSEGRLRETQYF.

This clonotype appeared many times. The chain combines TRBV20-1 with TRBJ2-5, with D tentatively TRBD1 (5 bases). V lost 5 bases and J 7 bases, leaving 17 bases between the germline ends. CDR1 and CDR2 (germline): DFQATT, SNEGSKA (reference sequence). The length of the CDR3 is 13 residues. CDR3: CSAGQNQRGTQYF. CDR3 DNA sequence: TGCAGTGCTGGGCAGAATCAAAGGGGGACCCAGTACTTC.

On this clonotype: It is unclear where the CDR3 begins or ends on the DNA, so no DNA is shown, and the CDR3 is as TCRdb lists it. This chain joins TRBV2 and TRBJ1-5; TRBD1, as called in the table, went unchecked against the DNA. The CDR3 adds up to 21 amino acids, both ends counted. The germline gives CDR1 SNHLY, CDR2 FYNNEI. The CDR3 loop reads CASSVTGHPEKLFFGSGTQHF.

This clonotype has at least ten counts. V and J are TRBV10-3 and TRBJ1-2, with D unclear. Germline V gene sequence: CDR1 ENHRY, CDR2 SYGVKD. V shed 6 bases and J shed 4 bases, with 12 bases lying between them. The CDR3 consists of 13 residues. CDR3: CAIRPQSSYGYTF. The CDR3 bases are TGTGCCATCAGACCCCAGAGTTCCTATGGCTACACCTTC.

This clonotype was seen repeatedly, ten times or more. The chain joins TRBV2 to TRBJ1-1; D not resolved. This CDR3 has 13 amino acids. V was pared by 3 bases and J by 3 bases, with 8 bases between. Germline V gene lookup returns CDR1 SNHLY and CDR2 FYNNEI. The CDR3 protein is CASSDRPYTEAFF. CDR3 DNA: TGTGCCAGCAGTGATCGGCCCTACACTGAAGCTTTCTTT.

The sample holds many counts of this clonotype. The genes are TRBV7-6 and TRBJ1-1, with D hard to call. Trimming took off 4 bases at V and 5 bases at J, with 14 bases between the two ends. The CDR3 length is 14 residues. Germline CDR1 and CDR2: SGHVS and FNYEAQ. CDR3 coding DNA: TGTGCCAGCAGCTCCCTCGGGATTGAGACTGAAGCTTTCTTT. Protein: CASSSLGIETEAFF. Together with reference TRBV7-6 and TRBJ1-1, the CDR3 gives the full variable domain: GAGVSQSPRYKVTKRGQDVALRCDPISGHVSLYWYRQALGQGPEFLTYFNYEAQQDKSGLPNDRFSAERPEGSISTLTIQRTEQRDSAMYRCASSSLGIETEAFFGQGTRLTVV.

The J gene is TRBJ1-3, the V gene TRBV4-1; D not certain. CDR3 length: 14 amino acids. CDR1 is MGHRA and CDR2 is YSYEKL in the germline V gene. Trimming removed 0 bases from V and 5 bases from J, with 8 bases in between. CDR3 nucleotide sequence: TGCGCCAGCAGCCAAGAGATGGGGAGAAACACCATATATTTT. It codes for CASSQEMGRNTIYF.

The chain couples TRBV7-6 to TRBJ1-1, with D possibly TRBD1 on 5 matching bases. Per the germline V gene, CDR1 is SGHVS and CDR2 is FNYEAQ. This CDR3 contains 11 residues. V dropped 5 bases and J dropped 7 bases, with 8 bases sitting between them. CDR3 nucleotide sequence: TGTGCCAGCAGCAATCAGGGTGAAGCTTTCTTT. It is translated as CASSNQGEAFF.

With respect to this clonotype: Compared with germline, one end of the junction differs, possibly owing to a read error. The V and J genes are TRBV25-1 and TRBJ1-2; D call uncertain. Germline V gene lookup returns CDR1 MGHDK and CDR2 SYGVNS. The CDR3 contains 14 residues. CDR3 in amino acids: CACSATNRYYGYTF. The CDR3 nucleotides are TGTGCCTGCAGTGCTACTAACCGGTACTATGGCTACACCTTC.

At least ten counts were recorded for this clonotype. The chain recombines TRBV2 with TRBJ2-7; the D call may be TRBD1 or TRBD2 (5 bases each). Per the germline V gene, CDR1 is SNHLY and CDR2 is FYNNEI. The CDR3 runs 11 residues. V was shortened by 8 bases and J by 6 bases, with 11 bases between the two germline ends. The chain's CDR3 is CASGDRREQYF. The CDR3 region has the DNA TGTGCCAGCGGGGACCGCCGCGAGCAGTACTTC.

This clonotype was detected a few times. The chain is built from TRBV7-2 and TRBJ2-5; 9 bases are shared with TRBD2. The germline gives CDR1 SGHTA, CDR2 FQGNSA. The CDR3 covers 18 residues. V lost 1 base, J lost 4 bases, and 13 bases stayed unmatched. The CDR3 DNA follows: TGTGCCAGCAGCTTAGGATTTCAGGGCGGGGGGGCCGTAGAGACCCAGTACTTC. Translating it yields CASSLGFQGGGAVETQYF.

This clonotype was recorded at least ten times. The chain employs TRBV24-1 and TRBJ2-5; TRBD1 matches at 8 bases. The junction had 2 bases not matched to a gene; V was cut back by 5 bases and J by 1 base. The CDR3 contains 14 residues. Per the germline V gene, CDR1 is KGHDR and CDR2 is SFDVKD. CDR3 DNA sequence: TGTGCCACCAGTGGGACAGGGTTCCAAGAGACCCAGTACTTC. Translation gives CATSGTGFQETQYF.

This chain joins TRBV10-3 and TRBJ1-5; D unresolved. Germline CDR1 reads ENHRY; CDR2 reads SYGVKD. Trimming took off 4 bases at V and 10 bases at J, with 11 bases between the two ends. The length of the CDR3 is 12 residues. CDR3 DNA sequence: TGTGCCATCAGTGGGGCAGGTAAACCCCAGCATTTT. Protein: CAISGAGKPQHF.

Ten or more counts support this clonotype. The chain uses TRBV2 and TRBJ2-7; possibly TRBD1 or TRBD2 for D (5 bases each). This CDR3 region has 12 residues. V lost 10 bases and J lost 1, with 11 bases in between. CDR1 and CDR2 from the germline V gene are SNHLY and FYNNEI. In DNA form, the CDR3 reads TGTGCCATTCGGGACGGATCCTACGAGCAGTACTTC. Its translation: CAIRDGSYEQYF.

This clonotype appeared many times. This chain connects TRBV10-3 to TRBJ1-2; 10 bases are shared with TRBD1. J was trimmed by 2 bases and V by 6 bases; bases with no gene match: 3. The CDR3 has 14 amino acids. The germline gives CDR1 ENHRY, CDR2 SYGVKD. The CDR3 region is CAIREGQGNYGYTF. The CDR3 DNA reads as TGTGCCATCAGGGAGGGACAGGGGAACTATGGCTACACCTTC.

On this clonotype itself: This may be a read error, as it is one base from a much larger clone. V and J are TRBV7-3 and TRBJ2-7, with TRBD1 as a possible D gene (5 bases). This CDR3 contains 14 residues. Germline V gene data show CDR1 as SGHTA and CDR2 as FQGTGA. Trimming took 5 bases from V and 0 from J, leaving 11 bases between them. CDR3 nucleotide sequence: TGTGCCAGCAGCCTCGGACACTACTCCTACGAGCAGTACTTC. It encodes CASSLGHYSYEQYF.

In its sample, this clonotype was seen many times. This sequence joins TRBV7-2 and TRBJ1-6; D gene ambiguous. The CDR3 length is 13 residues. With 5 bases removed from V and 6 bases from J, the gap between germline ends came to 8 bases. Germline V gene sequence: CDR1 SGHTA, CDR2 FQGNSA. CDR3: CASSPAPNSPLHF. The CDR3 DNA reads TGTGCCAGCAGCCCCGCCCCTAATTCACCCCTCCACTTT.